Listed below are T cell receptor beta chains from one sample, sequenced in a study of blood T cells in healthy people across ages. TCRdb ran MiXCR on the 5' RACE reads and lists one entry per CDR3 protein. The sample has hundreds of thousands of distinct CDR3 sequences; approximately 30% are singletons. The material sequenced was blood. The origin of the receptors is a woman of 80 years or more in good health. Each CDR3 is given with its conserved first and last residue. D genes are given only for firm matches.

cdr3_aa j_call d_call v_call
CASTVTLAGMSDTQYF TRBJ2-3 TRBD2 TRBV10-2
CESSLEPMAGGGNEQFF TRBJ2-1 TRBD2 TRBV5-1
CASSLGGWSTDTQYF TRBJ2-3 NA TRBV12-3/TRBV12-4
CSALSRTGVREQYF TRBJ2-7 TRBD1 TRBV20-1
CSAPPYSEYNSPLHF TRBJ1-6 NA TRBV20-1
CASSRAGGQTGELFF TRBJ2-2 TRBD2 TRBV27
CASSSPGTGGSLPGELFF TRBJ2-2 TRBD1 TRBV28
CSASPAGRVASGELFF TRBJ2-2 NA TRBV29-1
CSVEDRSRGNIQYF NA NA TRBV29-1
CATSNHGTSEFTDTQYF TRBJ2-3 TRBD2 TRBV15
CSASRTGYGYTF TRBJ1-2 TRBD1 TRBV20-1
CASRFSGTPYNEQFF TRBJ2-1 TRBD2 TRBV5-5
CASSPGDGQETQYF TRBJ2-5 NA TRBV4-3
CASSGGAYSYNEQFF TRBJ2-1 NA TRBV9